A single TCR beta chain is shown here with its context. Its target is unknown. This record comes from a study of T cells after yellow fever vaccination. Overall study findings and caveats: Shared CD4/CD8 clonotypes were a small share, likely from convergent recombination.

TCRdb called the 5' RACE reads again in MiXCR, with one record for every CDR3 protein. In the table there are 550,000 or so distinct CDR3 sequences, about a fifth of which are singletons. Looked up from germline, CDR1 is SGHRS and CDR2 is YFSETQ. Trimming pared 4 bases from V and 7 bases from J, leaving 11 bases between. The CDR3 length is 13 residues. The source is a man under 40 who received the YFV17D yellow fever vaccine. The specimen was PBMCs, collected 15 days after the yellow fever booster vaccination. The rearrangement uses TRBV5-1 and TRBJ2-2; maybe TRBD2 (5 bases). The CDR3 bases are TGCGCCAGCAGCGTAAACAGCGGCGGGGAGCTGTTTTTT. Translation: CASSVNSGGELFF.